This T cell receptor beta chain was captured in a study of T cell repertoires in cytomegalovirus infection. Looked up from germline, CDR1 is LNHNV and CDR2 is YYDKDF (reference sequence). This CDR3 has 13 amino acids. The ends were cut back, 0 bases at V and 5 bases at J, with 6 bases in the middle. One entry per CDR3 protein results from TCRdb running MiXCR on the reads. This table has approximately 910,000 distinct CDR3 sequences, roughly 30% appearing once. This clonotype was seen a handful of times. Antigen specificity is unknown. This chain joins TRBV15 and TRBJ2-3; D possibly corresponds to TRBD1 (5 bases). Sequencing used cultured CD8+ T cells from PBMCs, obtained from culture after CMV antigen stimulation. This clonotype was obtained from a human donor in good health (CMV status not recorded). Some clones in this sample may be carry-over from other donors' samples. CDR3 nucleotide sequence: TGTGCCACCAGCAGAGACAGGGTAGATACGCAGTATTTT. The encoded protein is CATSRDRVDTQYF. Looking up the rest from reference TRBV15 and TRBJ2-3 gives the full variable domain: DAMVIQNPRYQVTQFGKPVTLSCSQTLNHNVMYWYQQKSSQAPKLLFHYYDKDFNNEADTPDNFQSRRPNTSFCFLDIRSPGLGDTAMYLCATSRDRVDTQYFGPGTRLTVL.